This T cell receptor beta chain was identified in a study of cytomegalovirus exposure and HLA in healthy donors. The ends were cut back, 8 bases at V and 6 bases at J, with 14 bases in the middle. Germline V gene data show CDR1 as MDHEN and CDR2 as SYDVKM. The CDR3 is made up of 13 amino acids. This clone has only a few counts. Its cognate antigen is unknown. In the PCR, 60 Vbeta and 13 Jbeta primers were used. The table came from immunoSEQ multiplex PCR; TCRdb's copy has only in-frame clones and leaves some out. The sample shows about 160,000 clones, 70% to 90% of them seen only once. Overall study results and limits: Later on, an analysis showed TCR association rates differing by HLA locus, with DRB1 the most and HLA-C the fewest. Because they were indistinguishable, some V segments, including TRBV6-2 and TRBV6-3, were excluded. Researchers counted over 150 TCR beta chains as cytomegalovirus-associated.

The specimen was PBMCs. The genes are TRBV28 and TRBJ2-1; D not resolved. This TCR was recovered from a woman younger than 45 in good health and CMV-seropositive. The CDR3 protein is CASSAPGRNEQFF. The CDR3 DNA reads TGTGCCAGCTCGGCCCCAGGTCGCAATGAGCAGTTCTTC.